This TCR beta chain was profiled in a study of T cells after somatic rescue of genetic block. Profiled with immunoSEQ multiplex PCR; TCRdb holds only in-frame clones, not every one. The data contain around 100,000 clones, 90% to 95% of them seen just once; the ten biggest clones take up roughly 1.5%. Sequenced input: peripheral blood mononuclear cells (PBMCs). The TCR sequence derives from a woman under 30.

CDR3 sequence reads: CASSLIVGGTDTQYF. The CDR3 DNA follows: TGTGCCAGCAGCTTAATCGTCGGCGGCACAGATACGCAGTATTTT. V and J are TRBV11-3 and TRBJ2-3; no definite D call. Trimming shortened V by 2 bases and J by 1 base, and 10 bases separated the two germline ends. The germline CDR1 and CDR2 sequences are SGHNT and YENEEA. This CDR3 region has 15 residues.